Described below is a single T cell receptor (beta chain) sequence and its context. Antigen: not known. Germline loops: CDR1 SQVTM, CDR2 ANQGSEA. The CDR3 is 14 residues long. J gave up 4 bases and V 7 bases, and 6 bases lay outside the gene matches. TCRdb's copy holds only in-frame clones and misses some; the assay was immunoSEQ multiplex PCR. The sample lists about 79,000 clones, approximately 88% occurring once. Patients with a history of autoimmune disease or on systemic immunosuppression were excluded. The sample belongs to a study of OX40 agonist ivuxolimab in advanced cancers. Across the study: The dose-escalation group included hepatocellular carcinoma, melanoma, renal cell carcinoma and head and neck cancer. Study-wide results and limits: With doses of 0.1-3.0 mg/kg, partial responders showed among the lowest clonal expansion.

Sequenced here: CD4+ or CD8+ T cells sorted from blood, sampled in a trial of the OX40 agonist ivuxolimab. The chain combines TRBV29-1 with TRBJ2-3, with 12 bases aligning to TRBD1. The source of this sequence is an adult with an advanced solid tumor such as melanoma, head and neck, liver or kidney cancer. The DNA for the CDR3 is TGCAGCGCCGGGACAGGGGGCCTCGCAGATACGCAGTATTTT. Encoded protein: CSAGTGGLADTQYF.